These T cell receptor beta chains were read from a single sample in a study of PD-1 blockade in mismatch repair-deficient tumors. The repertoire was sequenced with immunoSEQ multiplex PCR; TCRdb's copy has only in-frame clones and lacks some. The table includes 120,000 or so clones, roughly 86% detected once. This sample comprised peripheral blood, obtained roughly 70 weeks after starting pembrolizumab. The receptors were sampled from an adult with mismatch repair-deficient cancer. CDR3s include the opening cysteine and the closing phenylalanine or tryptophan. A D gene is named only where the DNA matches it firmly. Clone sizes are given selectively: once, few, many, or a class where the clone is expanded.

V	size	D	J	CDR3	DNA
TRBV2	once	.	TRBJ2-5	CASSEIVREKETQYF	TGTGCCAGCAGTGAAATAGTTCGAGAAAAAGAGACCCAGTACTTC
TRBV27	.	.	TRBJ2-6	CASSLSISGANVLTF	TGTGCCAGCAGTTTATCAATCTCTGGGGCCAACGTCCTGACTTTC
TRBV21-1	.	.	TRBJ2-4	CASSGLAENIQYF	TGTGCCAGCAGCGGACTAGCGGAAAACATTCAGTACTTC
TRBV5-5	.	TRBD1	TRBJ2-7	CASSFGQGAREQYF	TGTGCCAGCAGCTTCGGACAGGGGGCGCGGGAGCAGTACTTC
TRBV30	.	.	TRBJ1-1	CAWSVQLGANTEAFF	TGTGCCTGGAGTGTACAGCTAGGGGCGAACACTGAAGCTTTCTTT
TRBV7-9	.	TRBD1	TRBJ1-2	CATRPDRGPSYGYTF	TGTGCCACGCGACCGGACAGGGGGCCATCCTATGGCTACACCTTC
TRBV6-6	once	TRBD1	TRBJ1-5	CASRPETGGEQPQHF	TGTGCCAGCAGGCCGGAGACAGGGGGTGAACAGCCCCAGCATTTT
TRBV10-3	.	.	TRBJ2-4	CAISESFVGDGGKNIQYF	TGTGCCATCAGTGAGTCTTTTGTAGGGGACGGCGGCAAAAACATTCAGTACTTC
TRBV5-5	.	.	TRBJ1-1	CASSRRDTEAFF	TGTGCCAGCAGCCGAAGGGACACTGAAGCTTTCTTT
TRBV9	.	TRBD2	TRBJ2-5	CASSVDGTSVETQYF	TGTGCCAGCAGCGTAGATGGGACTAGCGTAGAGACCCAGTACTTC
TRBV15	.	.	TRBJ2-1	CATSRDLRLVPYNEQFF	TGTGCCACCAGCAGAGATCTTAGGCTAGTGCCCTACAATGAGCAGTTCTTC
TRBV11-3	.	.	TRBJ2-1	CASSSTATNSNEQFF	TGTGCCAGCAGCTCGACAGCAACCAACAGCAATGAGCAGTTCTTC
TRBV28	.	TRBD1	TRBJ2-1	CASSSRLQGNEQFF	TGTGCCAGCAGTTCGCGCCTACAGGGGAATGAGCAGTTCTTC
TRBV4-3	.	TRBD1	TRBJ2-7	CASSQNRGWTYEQYF	TGCGCCAGCAGCCAGAACAGGGGTTGGACCTACGAGCAGTACTTC
TRBV5-1	few	.	TRBJ1-1	CASSRTGRQAEAFF	TGCGCCAGCAGCCGAACAGGGAGGCAAGCTGAAGCTTTCTTT
TRBV7-8	once	TRBD2	TRBJ2-1	CASSPREAGGYNEQFF	TGTGCCAGCAGCCCCCGGGAAGCGGGAGGGTACAATGAGCAGTTCTTC
TRBV6-1	once	.	TRBJ2-7	CASRGSYEQYF	TGTGCCAGCAGGGGGTCTTACGAGCAGTACTTC
TRBV7-9	.	.	TRBJ1-2	CASSSTWVGQNNNYGYTF	TGTGCCAGCAGCTCGACTTGGGTAGGGCAGAACAATAACTATGGCTACACCTTC
TRBV4-3	.	TRBD1	TRBJ2-5	CASSQRDRDQETQYF	TGCGCCAGCAGCCAACGAGACAGGGACCAAGAGACCCAGTACTTC
TRBV28	.	TRBD2	TRBJ2-7	CASSFSSGSYEQYF	TGTGCCAGCAGTTTTTCTAGCGGAAGCTACGAGCAGTACTTC
TRBV7-2	.	.	TRBJ2-1	CASGRYPVVEQFF	TGTGCCAGCGGTCGGTATCCGGTGGTTGAGCAGTTCTTC
TRBV5-1	.	.	TRBJ2-1	CASRAAYNEQFF	TGCGCCAGCAGGGCAGCCTACAATGAGCAGTTCTTC
TRBV4-1	.	TRBD2	TRBJ2-7	CASSQVLSSGKGGGEQYF	TGCGCCAGCAGCCAAGTTTTGTCTAGCGGGAAAGGGGGGGGTGAGCAGTACTTC
TRBV28	.	TRBD2	TRBJ2-5	CASNLSGRKKETQYF	TGTGCCAGCAACCTTAGCGGGAGGAAAAAAGAGACCCAGTACTTC
TRBV5-6	few	.	TRBJ1-2	CASSLQALGYGYTF	TGTGCCAGCAGTCTACAGGCCCTGGGATATGGCTACACCTTC
TRBV19	.	.	TRBJ2-1	CASWSRGNEQFF	TGTGCCAGTTGGTCTCGGGGGAATGAGCAGTTCTTC
TRBV4-2	many	.	TRBJ1-2	CASSQEDGRGAGYTF	TGTGCCAGCAGCCAAGAGGATGGCCGTGGGGCTGGCTACACCTTC
TRBV5-4	.	.	TRBJ2-5	CASSSKTTDSRETQYF	TGTGCCAGCAGCTCGAAAACGACCGACAGTAGAGAGACCCAGTACTTC
TRBV5-1	.	.	TRBJ2-3	CASSLATGATGDTQYF	TGCGCCAGCAGCTTGGCAACGGGAGCGACGGGGGATACGCAGTATTTT
TRBV19	.	.	TRBJ2-7	CASSISGEQYF	TGTGCCAGTAGTATCTCGGGCGAGCAGTACTTC
TRBV30	.	.	TRBJ2-6	CAWDFPGANVLTF	TGTGCCTGGGATTTTCCTGGGGCCAACGTCCTGACTTTC
TRBV27	.	TRBD1	TRBJ2-1	CASSLGTVYNEQFF	TGTGCCAGCAGCCTCGGGACAGTCTACAATGAGCAGTTCTTC
TRBV27	.	.	TRBJ1-2	CATRPDTEIYGYTF	TGTGCCACCCGACCCGATACAGAGATCTATGGCTACACCTTC
TRBV30	.	TRBD2	TRBJ2-7	CAWSVIWGGSYEQYF	TGTGCCTGGAGTGTAATATGGGGGGGCTCCTACGAGCAGTACTTC
TRBV7-9	.	TRBD2	TRBJ2-1	CASSLGASGLNEQFF	TGTGCCAGCAGCTTAGGGGCTAGCGGGTTGAATGAGCAGTTCTTC
TRBV27	.	TRBD2	TRBJ2-3	CASSLRAGGVTDTQYF	TGTGCCAGCAGTTTAAGGGCGGGAGGGGTCACAGATACGCAGTATTTT
TRBV7-8	.	.	TRBJ2-3	CASSLVGYTQYF	TGTGCCAGCAGCTTAGTCGGGTATACGCAGTATTTT
TRBV4-3	.	.	TRBJ2-6	CASSQAGTSGANVLTF	TGCGCCAGCAGCCAAGCCGGGACCTCTGGGGCCAACGTCCTGACTTTC
TRBV27	.	TRBD2	TRBJ2-2	CASSYLAGFGELFF	TGTGCCAGCAGTTATCTAGCGGGTTTCGGGGAGCTGTTTTTT
TRBV9	.	.	TRBJ2-1	CASSVEGNSYNEQFF	TGTGCCAGCAGCGTAGAGGGAAACTCCTACAATGAGCAGTTCTTC
TRBV10-2	.	.	TRBJ2-3	CASRPLSWGPRTDTQYF	TGCGCCAGCAGGCCTCTATCCTGGGGGCCGAGGACAGATACGCAGTATTTT
TRBV19	.	.	TRBJ2-3	CASSIGRHTDTQYF	TGTGCCAGTAGTATAGGGAGGCACACAGATACGCAGTATTTT
TRBV14	once	TRBD2	TRBJ2-5	CASSFLGGEETQYF	TGTGCCAGCAGCTTCCTCGGGGGGGAAGAGACCCAGTACTTC
TRBV7-2	.	.	TRBJ2-6	CASSLLGPGANVLTF	TGTGCCAGCAGCTTACTGGGACCTGGGGCCAACGTCCTGACTTTC
TRBV11-2	.	.	TRBJ2-7	CASNQIGYEQYF	TGTGCCAGCAACCAGATAGGCTACGAGCAGTACTTC
TRBV19	.	TRBD1	TRBJ2-3	CASSTSRTGGADTQYF	TGTGCCAGTAGTACCTCGAGGACAGGGGGGGCAGATACGCAGTATTTT
TRBV7-8	.	TRBD2	TRBJ2-1	CASSYRRTSPSSSYNEQFF	TGTGCCAGCAGCTATAGACGGACTAGCCCCTCCAGCTCCTACAATGAGCAGTTCTTC
TRBV27	.	.	TRBJ2-3	CASSFFSPTASTDTQYF	TGTGCCAGCAGTTTCTTTAGTCCGACTGCTAGCACAGATACGCAGTATTTT
TRBV4-3	.	.	TRBJ2-1	CASSQETGPAYNEQFF	TGCGCCAGCAGCCAAGAAACAGGACCGGCGTACAATGAGCAGTTCTTC
TRBV5-1	medium-sized	TRBD1	TRBJ2-5	CASSLPPTGEETQYF	TGCGCCAGCAGCTTGCCCCCGACAGGGGAGGAGACCCAGTACTTC
TRBV11-3	.	.	TRBJ2-7	CASSIFRAEQYF	TGTGCCAGCAGCATTTTCAGGGCCGAGCAGTACTTC